Presented here are 15 T cell receptor beta chains from one specimen sequenced in a study of T cells in Graves' hyperthyroidism and ophthalmopathy. TCR beta CDR3 regions were amplified from RNA transcripts. With the HTBI primer set, the TCR CDR3 went through a first round of RT-PCR. TCRdb re-called the multiplex PCR reads through MiXCR, storing one row per CDR3 protein. The sample consists of hundreds of thousands of distinct CDR3 sequences, less than 45% of them appearing once. Sequencing was performed on peripheral blood or thyroid tissue (not recorded which). Receptor source: an adult man with Graves' disease, either hyperthyroidism or ophthalmopathy (not recorded which).

Concerning this clonotype itself: A much bigger clone sits one base away, suggesting this may be a read error. The chain has TRBV2 and TRBJ1-1, with D unclear. The CDR3 runs 14 residues. Looked up from germline, CDR1 is SNHLY and CDR2 is FYNNEI. Trimming cost V 6 bases and J 1 base, with 12 bases left between them. The CDR3 protein is CASSLSVPNTEAFF. CDR3 nucleotides: TGTGCCAGCAGCTTAAGTGTGCCGAACACTGAAGCTTTCTTT.

This clonotype was picked up a small number of times. The chain employs TRBV5-1 and TRBJ2-7; D is uncertain. Germline CDR1 SGHRS, CDR2 YFSETQ. V was cut by 0 bases and J by 5 bases, with 12 bases left in between. The CDR3 runs to 14 residues. This chain's CDR3 is CASSLGVDTDEQYF. The CDR3 region has the DNA TGCGCCAGCAGCTTGGGGGTAGATACTGACGAGCAGTACTTC. Using reference TRBV5-1 and TRBJ2-7 for the parts outside the CDR3, the full variable domain is KAGVTQTPRYLIKTRGQQVTLSCSPISGHRSVSWYQQTPGQGLQFLFEYFSETQRNKGNFPGRFSGRQFSNSRSEMNVSTLELGDSALYLCASSLGVDTDEQYFGPGTRLTVT.

As for this clonotype: At one boundary the junction diverges from the germline segment, which might be a read error. The chain joins TRBV9 to TRBJ2-7; weak D call: TRBD1 (6 bases). Germline V CDR1 and CDR2: SGDLS, YYNGEE. This CDR3 contains 16 residues. DNA of the CDR3: TGTGTCAGCAGCGGAAGGGGGACGGAGAGCTCCTACGAGCAGTACTTC. Protein product: CVSSGRGTESSYEQYF.

J is TRBJ1-2 and V is TRBV29-1; possibly TRBD1 for D (5 bases). The germline V gene has CDR1 SQVTM and CDR2 ANQGSEA. V was pared by 0 bases and J by 4 bases, with 18 bases between. This CDR3 contains 16 residues. The CDR3 bases are TGCAGCGTTGAAGAGTCTTTTCAGGGATTCTTCTATGGCTACACCTTC. Residues: CSVEESFQGFFYGYTF.

The chain couples TRBV2 to TRBJ1-6, with D possibly being TRBD1 (6 bases). This CDR3 contains 15 residues. Germline V gene lookup returns CDR1 SNHLY and CDR2 FYNNEI. Trimming shortened V by 5 bases and J by 10 bases, and 18 bases separated the two germline ends. CDR3 nucleotides: TGTGCCAGCAGTAAAGGGGCGACAGGTCTCTCACCCCTCCACTTT. Translated: CASSKGATGLSPLHF.

This clonotype was recorded once. CDR3 residues: CATSARVAGGPETQYF. CDR3 nucleotide sequence: TGTGCCACCAGTGCTAGAGTAGCGGGAGGGCCGGAGACCCAGTACTTC. The chain uses TRBV24-1 and TRBJ2-5; 11 positions agree with TRBD2. CDR3 length: 16 residues. In germline, CDR1 is KGHDR, CDR2 SFDVKD. Unmatched junction bases numbered 9, after V lost 5 bases and J lost 5 bases.

As regards this clonotype: Relative to the germline gene, one junction end is altered; a read error may explain this. The chain recombines TRBV2 with TRBJ1-2, with D possibly TRBD1 on 6 matching bases. Germline CDR1 SNHLY, CDR2 FYNNEI. The length of the CDR3 is 10 residues. CDR3 DNA sequence: TGTGCCAGCAGTGAAGCCGGGACAATCTTC. Translated, it gives CASSEAGTIF.

This chain links TRBV7-8 with TRBJ1-1; weak D call: TRBD1 (6 bases). The ends were cut back, 8 bases at V and 4 bases at J, with 17 bases in the middle. The CDR3 sequence is 14 residues long. Looked up from germline, CDR1 is SGHVS and CDR2 is FQNEAQ. This CDR3 is CASSGGQFVTEAFF. In DNA form, the CDR3 reads TGTGCCAGCTCTGGGGGCCAATTTGTCACTGAAGCTTTCTTT.

V usage is TRBV29-1 and J usage is TRBJ1-1; 11 bases line up with TRBD1. The CDR3 covers 16 residues. The germline V gene encodes CDR1 SQVTM and CDR2 ANQGSEA. V lost 3 bases and J lost 0; bases outside the gene matches: 6. The CDR3 DNA reads TGCAGCGTTGATAGGGACAGGGGGTCTCTGAACACTGAAGCTTTCTTT. It encodes CSVDRDRGSLNTEAFF.

This chain links TRBV20-1 with TRBJ1-6; D gene uncertain. The germline gives CDR1 DFQATT, CDR2 SNEGSKA (reference sequence). V lost 0 bases and J 0 bases, leaving 9 bases between the germline ends. This CDR3 has 16 residues. CDR3 sequence: CSARDQRSSYNSPLHF. CDR3 DNA: TGCAGTGCTAGAGATCAAAGGAGCTCCTATAATTCACCCCTCCACTTT.

This clonotype appeared a few times. The chain has TRBV20-1 and TRBJ1-1; TRBD1 might be the D (6 bases). CDR1 is DFQATT, CDR2 SNEGSKA, per germline (reference sequence). V was clipped by 0 bases and J by 11 bases, with 16 bases between them. CDR3 size: 13 residues. CDR3 amino acids: CSARDQRGARAFF. CDR3 in DNA: TGCAGTGCTAGAGATCAGAGGGGGGCGCGGGCTTTCTTT.

Comments on this clonotype: Germline is not matched at one junction end, which may reflect a read error. This chain's CDR3 is CASSNRVEGNEQYF. CDR3 sequence (DNA): TGCGCCAGCAGCAACAGGGTGGAGGGCAACGAGCAGTACTTC. The chain carries TRBV5-5 and TRBJ2-7; D might be TRBD1 or TRBD2, each matching 6 bases. Germline V CDR1 and CDR2: SGHKS, YYEKEE (reference sequence). CDR3 length equals 14 residues.

This chain uses TRBV7-8 with TRBJ1-2; D gene ambiguous. The germline V and J ends were trimmed by 5 bases and 8 bases, with 15 bases remaining between them. Germline CDR1 and CDR2: SGHVS and FQNEAQ. The CDR3 contains 13 residues. The chain's CDR3 is CASSPAPRGGYTF. The DNA of the CDR3 is TGTGCCAGCAGCCCCGCCCCCCGCGGAGGCTACACCTTC.

This clonotype was seen at least ten times. The chain combines TRBV5-1 with TRBJ1-2; a weak D match, TRBD1 (5 bases). The CDR3 contains 13 residues. V lost 4 bases and J 4 bases, leaving 11 bases between the germline ends. Germline V CDR1 and CDR2: SGHRS, YFSETQ. The CDR3 DNA reads TGCGCCAGCAGCCGGGGGTCGGTCTATGGCTACACCTTC. It yields the protein CASSRGSVYGYTF.

This chain uses TRBV2 with TRBJ1-4; TRBD1 aligns across 8 bases. The CDR3 loop spans 14 amino acids. After removal of 5 bases from V and 7 bases from J, the junction contained 6 bases not matched to a gene. CDR1 is SNHLY, CDR2 FYNNEI, per germline. The CDR3 nucleotides are TGTGCCAGCAGTCTGGACAGGGCAAGTGAAAAACTGTTTTTT. Translation gives CASSLDRASEKLFF.